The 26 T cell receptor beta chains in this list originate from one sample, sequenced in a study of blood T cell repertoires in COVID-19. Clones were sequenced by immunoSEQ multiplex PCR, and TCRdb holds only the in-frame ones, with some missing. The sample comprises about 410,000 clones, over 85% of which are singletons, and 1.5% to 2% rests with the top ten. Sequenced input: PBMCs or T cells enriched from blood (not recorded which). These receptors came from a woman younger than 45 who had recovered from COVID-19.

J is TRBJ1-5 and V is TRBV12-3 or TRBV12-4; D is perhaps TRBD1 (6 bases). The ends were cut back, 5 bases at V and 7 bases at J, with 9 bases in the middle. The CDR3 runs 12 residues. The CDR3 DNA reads TGTGCCAGCAGTAGGGGGTCGCAGCCCCAGCATTTT. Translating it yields CASSRGSQPQHF.

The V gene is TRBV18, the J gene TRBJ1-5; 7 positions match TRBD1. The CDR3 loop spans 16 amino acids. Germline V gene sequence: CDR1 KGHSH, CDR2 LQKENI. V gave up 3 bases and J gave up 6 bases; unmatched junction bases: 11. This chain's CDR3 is CASSPGGQADFQPQHF. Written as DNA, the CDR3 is TGTGCCAGCTCACCGGGCGGACAGGCGGACTTTCAGCCCCAGCATTTT.

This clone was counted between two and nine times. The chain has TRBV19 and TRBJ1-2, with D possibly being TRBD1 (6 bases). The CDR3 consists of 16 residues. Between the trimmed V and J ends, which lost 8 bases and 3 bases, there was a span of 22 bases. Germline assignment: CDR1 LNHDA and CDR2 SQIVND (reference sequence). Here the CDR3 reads CASRIAGRTVDYGYTF. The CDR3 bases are TGTGCCAGTCGGATCGCCGGACGGACAGTCGACTATGGCTACACCTTC.

CDR3 DNA: TGTGCCAGCAGCTTGTCGGGAAATCAGCCCCAGCATTTT. It yields the protein CASSLSGNQPQHF. This sequence joins TRBV11-1 and TRBJ1-5; D not certain. V lost 3 bases and J 4 bases, leaving 7 bases between the germline ends. CDR1 SGHAT and CDR2 FQDESV come from the germline V gene (reference sequence). The CDR3 extends over 13 amino acids. The full variable domain, rest sourced from reference TRBV11-1 and TRBJ1-5, is EAEVAQSPRYKITEKSQAVAFWCDPISGHATLYWYRQILGQGPELLVQFQDESVVDDSQLPKDRFSAERLKGVDSTLKIQPAELGDSAMYLCASSLSGNQPQHFGDGTRLSIL.

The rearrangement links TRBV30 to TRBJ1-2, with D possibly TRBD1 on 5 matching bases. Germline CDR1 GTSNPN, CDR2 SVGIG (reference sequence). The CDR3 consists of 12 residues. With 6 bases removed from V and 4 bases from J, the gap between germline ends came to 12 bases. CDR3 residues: CACGTRRYGYTF. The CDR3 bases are TGTGCCTGCGGGACTCGTCGCTATGGCTACACCTTC.

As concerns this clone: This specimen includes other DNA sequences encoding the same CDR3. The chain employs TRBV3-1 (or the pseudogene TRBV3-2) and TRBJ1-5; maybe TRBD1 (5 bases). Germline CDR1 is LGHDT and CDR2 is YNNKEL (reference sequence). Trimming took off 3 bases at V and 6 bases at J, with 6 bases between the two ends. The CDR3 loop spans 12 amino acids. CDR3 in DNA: TGTGCCAGCAGCCAGGGGCGTCAGCCCCAGCATTTT. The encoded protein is CASSQGRQPQHF.

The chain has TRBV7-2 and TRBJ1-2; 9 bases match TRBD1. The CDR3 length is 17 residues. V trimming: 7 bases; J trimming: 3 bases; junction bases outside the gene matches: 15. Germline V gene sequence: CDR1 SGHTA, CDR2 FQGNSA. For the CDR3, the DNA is TGTGCCAGCACCTACTACAGGGGGCCGGCCCCGTACTATGGCTACACCTTC. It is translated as CASTYYRGPAPYYGYTF.

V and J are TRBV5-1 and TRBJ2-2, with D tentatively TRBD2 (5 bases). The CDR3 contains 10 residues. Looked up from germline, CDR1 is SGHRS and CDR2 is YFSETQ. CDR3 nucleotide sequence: TGCGCGAGGGCCACCGGGGAGCTGTTTTTT. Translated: CARATGELFF.

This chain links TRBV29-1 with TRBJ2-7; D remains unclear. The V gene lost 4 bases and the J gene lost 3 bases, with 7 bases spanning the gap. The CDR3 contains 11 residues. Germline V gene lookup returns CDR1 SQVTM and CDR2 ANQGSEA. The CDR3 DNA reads TGCAGCGTTGCAGGCAGCTACGAGCAGTACTTC. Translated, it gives CSVAGSYEQYF.

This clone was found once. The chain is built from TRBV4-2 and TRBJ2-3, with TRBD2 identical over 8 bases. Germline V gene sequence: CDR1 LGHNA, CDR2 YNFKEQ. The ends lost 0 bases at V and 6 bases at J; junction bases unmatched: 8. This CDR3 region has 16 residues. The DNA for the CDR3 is TGTGCCAGCAGCCAAGATAAGGCGGGAGGTTACGATACGCAGTATTTT. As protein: CASSQDKAGGYDTQYF.

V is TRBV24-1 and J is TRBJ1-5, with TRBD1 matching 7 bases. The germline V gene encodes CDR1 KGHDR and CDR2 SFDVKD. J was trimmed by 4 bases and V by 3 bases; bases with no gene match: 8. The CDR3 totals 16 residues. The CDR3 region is CATSDPRDRANQPQHF. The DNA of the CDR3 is TGTGCCACCAGTGATCCAAGGGACAGAGCGAATCAGCCCCAGCATTTT.

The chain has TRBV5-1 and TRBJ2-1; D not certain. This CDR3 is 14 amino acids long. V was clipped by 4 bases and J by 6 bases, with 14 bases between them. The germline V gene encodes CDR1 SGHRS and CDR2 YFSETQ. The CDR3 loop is CASSPNEARNEQFF. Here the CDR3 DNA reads TGCGCCAGCAGCCCCAATGAAGCTCGCAATGAGCAGTTCTTC.

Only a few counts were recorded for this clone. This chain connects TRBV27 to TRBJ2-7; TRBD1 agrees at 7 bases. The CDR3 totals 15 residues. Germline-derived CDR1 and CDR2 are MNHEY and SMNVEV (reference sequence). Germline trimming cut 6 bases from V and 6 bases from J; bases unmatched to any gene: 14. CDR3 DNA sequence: TGTGCCAGCAGCACACGGGGCAGGGGGTCTAGCGAGCAGTACTTC. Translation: CASSTRGRGSSEQYF.

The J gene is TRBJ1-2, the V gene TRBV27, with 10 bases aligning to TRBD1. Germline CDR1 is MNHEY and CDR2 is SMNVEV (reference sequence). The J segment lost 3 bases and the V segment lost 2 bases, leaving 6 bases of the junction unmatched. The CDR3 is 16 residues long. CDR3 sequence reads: CASSLIPGTGDYGYTF. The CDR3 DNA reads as TGTGCCAGCAGTTTAATCCCTGGGACAGGGGACTATGGCTACACCTTC.

CDR3: CASSVDGDGYTF. CDR3 in DNA: TGTGCCAGCAGCGTAGACGGGGATGGCTACACCTTC. This chain connects TRBV9 to TRBJ1-2; D uncertain. V shed 0 bases and J shed 6 bases, with 6 bases lying between them. CDR1 is SGDLS, CDR2 YYNGEE, per germline. The CDR3 covers 12 residues.

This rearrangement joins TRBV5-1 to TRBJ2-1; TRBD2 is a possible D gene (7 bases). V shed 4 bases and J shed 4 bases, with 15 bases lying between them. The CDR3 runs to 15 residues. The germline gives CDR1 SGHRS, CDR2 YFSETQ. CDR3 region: CASSAGKGGYNEQFF. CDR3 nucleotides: TGCGCCAGCAGCGCCGGGAAGGGGGGGTACAATGAGCAGTTCTTC. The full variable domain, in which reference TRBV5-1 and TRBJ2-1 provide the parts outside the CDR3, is KAGVTQTPRYLIKTRGQQVTLSCSPISGHRSVSWYQQTPGQGLQFLFEYFSETQRNKGNFPGRFSGRQFSNSRSEMNVSTLELGDSALYLCASSAGKGGYNEQFFGPGTRLTVL.

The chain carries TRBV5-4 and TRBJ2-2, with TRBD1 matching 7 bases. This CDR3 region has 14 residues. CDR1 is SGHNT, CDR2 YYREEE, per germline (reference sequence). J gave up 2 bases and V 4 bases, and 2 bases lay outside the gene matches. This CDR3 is CASSGTVNTGELFF. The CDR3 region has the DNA TGTGCCAGCAGCGGGACAGTCAACACCGGGGAGCTGTTTTTT.

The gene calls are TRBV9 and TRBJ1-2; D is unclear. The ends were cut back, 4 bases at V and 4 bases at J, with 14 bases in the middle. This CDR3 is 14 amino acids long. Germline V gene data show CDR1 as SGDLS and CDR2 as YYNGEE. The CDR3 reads CASSPPSLGYGYTF. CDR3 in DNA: TGTGCCAGCAGCCCCCCTTCCCTAGGCTATGGCTACACCTTC. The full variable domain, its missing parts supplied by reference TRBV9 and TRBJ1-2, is DSGVTQTPKHLITATGQRVTLRCSPRSGDLSVYWYQQSLDQGLQFLIQYYNGEERAKGNILERFSAQQFPDLHSELNLSSLELGDSALYFCASSPPSLGYGYTFGSGTRLTVV.

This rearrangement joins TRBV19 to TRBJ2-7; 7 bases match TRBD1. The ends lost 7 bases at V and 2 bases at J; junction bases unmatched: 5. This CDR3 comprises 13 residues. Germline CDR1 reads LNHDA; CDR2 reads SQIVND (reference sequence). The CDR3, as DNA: TGTGCCAGTACCCCGGGACAGACCTACGAGCAGTACTTC. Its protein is CASTPGQTYEQYF.

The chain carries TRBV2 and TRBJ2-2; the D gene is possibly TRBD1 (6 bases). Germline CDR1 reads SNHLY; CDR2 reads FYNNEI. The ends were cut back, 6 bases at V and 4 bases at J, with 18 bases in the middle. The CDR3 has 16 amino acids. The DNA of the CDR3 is TGTGCCAGCAGGGGTGACAGGACGAAGCGCACCGGGGAGCTGTTTTTT. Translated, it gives CASRGDRTKRTGELFF. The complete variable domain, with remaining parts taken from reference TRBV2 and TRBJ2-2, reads EPEVTQTPSHQVTQMGQEVILRCVPISNHLYFYWYRQILGQKVEFLVSFYNNEISEKSEIFDDQFSVERPDGSNFTLKIRSTKLEDSAMYFCASRGDRTKRTGELFFGEGSRLTVL.

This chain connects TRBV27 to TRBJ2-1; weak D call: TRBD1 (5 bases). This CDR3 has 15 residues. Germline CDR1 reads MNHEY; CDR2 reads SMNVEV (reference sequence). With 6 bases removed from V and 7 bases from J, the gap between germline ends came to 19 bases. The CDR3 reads CASSLGAGLGNEQFF. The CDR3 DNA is TGTGCCAGCAGCCTAGGGGCAGGTCTAGGAAATGAGCAGTTCTTC.

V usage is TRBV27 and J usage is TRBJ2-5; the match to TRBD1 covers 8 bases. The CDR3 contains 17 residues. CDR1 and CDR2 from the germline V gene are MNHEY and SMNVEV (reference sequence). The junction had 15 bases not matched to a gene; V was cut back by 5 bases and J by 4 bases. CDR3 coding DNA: TGTGCCAGCAGTCCTGCCCTGGGACAGGCCGGTCGAGAGACCCAGTACTTC. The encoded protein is CASSPALGQAGRETQYF.

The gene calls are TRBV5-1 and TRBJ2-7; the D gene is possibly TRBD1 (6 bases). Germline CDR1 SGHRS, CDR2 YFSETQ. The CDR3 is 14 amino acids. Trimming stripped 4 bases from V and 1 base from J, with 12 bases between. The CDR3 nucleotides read TGCGCCAGCAGCCTCCGGGACAAGTCCTACGAGCAGTACTTC. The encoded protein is CASSLRDKSYEQYF.

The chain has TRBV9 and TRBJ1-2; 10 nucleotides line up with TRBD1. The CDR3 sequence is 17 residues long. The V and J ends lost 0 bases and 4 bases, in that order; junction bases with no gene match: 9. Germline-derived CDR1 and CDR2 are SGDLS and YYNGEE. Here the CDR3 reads CASSVVRGTGDPYGYTF. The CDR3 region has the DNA TGTGCCAGCAGCGTAGTAAGGGGGACAGGGGACCCCTATGGCTACACCTTC. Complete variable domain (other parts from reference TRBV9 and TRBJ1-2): DSGVTQTPKHLITATGQRVTLRCSPRSGDLSVYWYQQSLDQGLQFLIQYYNGEERAKGNILERFSAQQFPDLHSELNLSSLELGDSALYFCASSVVRGTGDPYGYTFGSGTRLTVV.

The CDR3 protein is CASSPSGGEFSGQFF. CDR3 DNA: TGTGCCAGCAGTCCAAGCGGGGGGGAGTTTAGTGGGCAGTTCTTC. The chain is built from TRBV11-2 and TRBJ2-1; 10 bases agree with TRBD2. CDR3 length: 15 amino acids. The V and J ends lost 6 bases and 12 bases, in that order; junction bases with no gene match: 14. Germline V gene sequence: CDR1 SGHAT, CDR2 FQNNGV. The full variable domain, rest sourced from reference TRBV11-2 and TRBJ2-1, is EAGVAQSPRYKIIEKRQSVAFWCNPISGHATLYWYQQILGQGPKLLIQFQNNGVVDDSQLPKDRFSAERLKGVDSTLKIQPAKLEDSAVYLCASSPSGGEFSGQFFGPGTRLTVL.

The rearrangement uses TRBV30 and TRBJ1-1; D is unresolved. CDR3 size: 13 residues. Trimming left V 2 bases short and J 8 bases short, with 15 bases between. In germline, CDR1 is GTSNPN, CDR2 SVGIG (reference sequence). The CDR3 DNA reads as TGTGCCTGGAGTAGCCAAATGACACCAGAAGCTTTCTTT. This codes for CAWSSQMTPEAFF.